These T cell receptor beta chains were read from a single sample in a study of radiation and T cells in renal cell carcinoma. Profiling relied on immunoSEQ multiplex PCR, and the TCRdb table lists in-frame clones only, not all of them. This table has around 81,000 clones, 85% appearing once. The sample was blood, taken from a patient whose treatment included radiotherapy and nephrectomy. These receptors were collected from a man aged 50 to 59 with renal cell carcinoma. Each CDR3 is given with its conserved first and last residue. D genes are given only for firm matches. The size of a clone is reported for some rows only, either as once, few or many, or as a class for expanded clones.

size: .; V: TRBV19; D: .; J: TRBJ1-5; DNA: TGTGCCAGTAGTATACCTGGACCGCAGCCCCAGCATTTT; CDR3: CASSIPGPQPQHF
size: .; V: TRBV27; D: .; J: TRBJ1-3; DNA: TGTGCCAGCAGTTTAGGGCCTACTGGTGGAAACACCATATATTTT; CDR3: CASSLGPTGGNTIYF
size: .; V: TRBV4-1; D: .; J: TRBJ1-1; DNA: TGCGCCAGCAGCCAAGATCGAGACAATTGGGCTTTCTTT; CDR3: CASSQDRDNWAFF
size: .; V: TRBV28; D: TRBD2; J: TRBJ2-3; DNA: TGTGCCAGCAGTTTCCTAGCGGTTAGCACAGATACGCAGTATTTT; CDR3: CASSFLAVSTDTQYF
size: .; V: TRBV29-1; D: .; J: TRBJ1-1; DNA: TGCAGCGTTTCGGGACCCTCGGGGACTGAAGCTTTCTTT; CDR3: CSVSGPSGTEAFF
size: .; V: TRBV6-1; D: .; J: TRBJ1-2; DNA: TGTGCCAGCAGTGAAACCCACTATGGCTACACCTTC; CDR3: CASSETHYGYTF
size: once; V: TRBV7-2; D: TRBD1; J: TRBJ1-1; DNA: TGTGCCAGCAGCAGACAGGGTAACACTGAAGCTTTCTTT; CDR3: CASSRQGNTEAFF
size: few; V: TRBV20-1; D: .; J: TRBJ1-2; DNA: TGCAGTGCTGACCGTTTTGGCTACACCTTC; CDR3: CSADRFGYTF
size: few; V: TRBV5-4; D: .; J: TRBJ2-3; DNA: TGTGCCAGCAGCTTGGCCGGCACAGATACGCAGTATTTT; CDR3: CASSLAGTDTQYF
size: .; V: TRBV9; D: .; J: TRBJ2-3; DNA: TGTGCCAGCAGCGTAGCCGAGGGGCATGAGGGAGATACGCAGTATTTT; CDR3: CASSVAEGHEGDTQYF
size: .; V: TRBV6-1; D: TRBD1; J: TRBJ1-5; DNA: TGTGCCAGCAGTGCGTCGGACAGGGGTGGCAATCAGCCCCAGCATTTT; CDR3: CASSASDRGGNQPQHF